The present T cell receptor beta chain was sequenced within a study of OX40 agonist ivuxolimab in advanced cancers. V lost 6 bases and J lost 7, with 22 bases in between. The CDR3 length is 15 residues. The V gene's germline CDR1 is WNHNN and CDR2 SYGVQD (reference sequence). Libraries were prepared by immunoSEQ multiplex PCR; TCRdb keeps only in-frame clonotypes and omits some of them. The sample has some 10,000 clones; around nine tenths are singletons. This receptor was obtained from an adult with an advanced solid tumor such as melanoma, head and neck, liver or kidney cancer. The specimen comprised CD4+ or CD8+ T cells sorted from blood, sampled in a trial of the OX40 agonist ivuxolimab. This chain uses TRBV10-1 with TRBJ2-7; maybe TRBD2 (6 bases). The CDR3 reads CASSDPGLQAGEQYF. The DNA of the CDR3 is TGCGCCAGCAGCGATCCGGGACTGCAGGCTGGGGAGCAGTACTTC.